These 19 T cell receptor beta chains were all obtained from the same sample, sequenced in a study of Ad26.COV2.S vaccination and SARS-CoV-2 variants. As for treatment: some 19 received Ad26.COV2.S at low or high dose, single or two shots; 5 received placebo; per-sample allocation not given. On day 63 after the first injection, vaccine and placebo recipients gave samples. Profiling relied on immunoSEQ multiplex PCR, and the TCRdb table lists in-frame clones only, not all of them. The sample lists roughly 330,000 clones; 90% were seen once. The sample consisted of peripheral blood, taken in a trial of Ad26.COV2.S vaccine versus placebo. The receptors originated from a person between 18 and 60 years old who received the Ad26.COV2.S COVID-19 vaccine or a placebo.

This chain links TRBV18 with TRBJ1-1; a possible D gene is TRBD1 (5 bases). The ends were cut back, 4 bases at V and 2 bases at J, with 14 bases in the middle. CDR1 and CDR2 (germline): KGHSH, LQKENI. The CDR3 spans 15 residues. The CDR3 spells CASSLTTAFNTEAFF. As DNA, the CDR3 is TGTGCCAGCTCACTGACGACAGCTTTTAACACTGAAGCTTTCTTT.

The chain links TRBV11-3 to TRBJ1-1; D not resolved. This CDR3 is built from 14 residues. The germline gives CDR1 SGHNT, CDR2 YENEEA. Trimming took 0 bases from V and 1 from J, leaving 6 bases between them. Here the CDR3 reads CASSLESPNTEAFF. CDR3 nucleotide sequence: TGTGCCAGCAGCTTAGAAAGTCCGAACACTGAAGCTTTCTTT.

The CDR3 DNA reads TGTGCCAGAAGCCTACGCCGGGGGGCTAACTATGGCTACACCTTC. Amino acid sequence: CARSLRRGANYGYTF. The V and J genes are TRBV5-3 and TRBJ1-2, with TRBD1 as a possible D gene (5 bases). TRBV5-3 is labeled an ORF, and its function is uncertain. CDR3 length equals 15 residues. V lost 4 bases and J lost 0, with 13 bases in between.

The V gene is TRBV5-1, the J gene TRBJ2-2, with TRBD2 matching 12 bases. From germline, CDR1 is SGHRS and CDR2 YFSETQ. J lost 9 bases, V lost 6 bases, and 6 bases had no gene match. The CDR3 spans 14 residues. CDR3 sequence: CASKTSGSQRELFF. In nucleotides, the CDR3 is TGCGCCAGCAAGACTAGCGGGAGTCAGAGGGAGCTGTTTTTT.

CDR3 protein: CASSSLAGAGNEQFF. The CDR3 DNA is TGTGCCAGCAGCTCCCTAGCGGGGGCAGGCAATGAGCAGTTCTTC. This rearrangement joins TRBV7-2 to TRBJ2-1, with TRBD2 matching over 10 bases. The CDR3 loop spans 15 amino acids. J was trimmed by 6 bases and V by 4 bases; bases with no gene match: 6. Germline CDR1 reads SGHTA; CDR2 reads FQGNSA.

The CDR3 spells CASSNRGPYGYTF. As DNA, the CDR3 is TGTGCCAGCAGTAACAGGGGGCCCTATGGCTACACCTTC. The V gene is TRBV6-2 or TRBV6-3, the J gene TRBJ1-2, with 9 bases lining up with TRBD1. There are 13 residues in the CDR3. Per germline, CDR1 MNHEY and CDR2 SVGEGT. With 5 bases clipped from V and 4 bases from J, the junction kept 2 bases outside the gene matches.

DNA of the CDR3: TGCAGCAACAGGGAAACGGGAGAAGTGATTGAAGCTTTCTTT. As protein: CSNRETGEVIEAFF. The chain uses TRBV29-1 and TRBJ1-1; a possible D gene is TRBD1 (6 bases). Deletions cut 8 bases from V and 7 bases from J, with 23 bases between. The CDR3 length is 14 residues. Germline V gene sequence: CDR1 SQVTM, CDR2 ANQGSEA.

CDR3: CASSARDRGNYEQYF. For the CDR3, the DNA is TGCGCCAGCAGTGCAAGGGACAGGGGTAACTACGAGCAGTACTTC. V and J are TRBV10-1 and TRBJ2-7; the match to TRBD1 covers 10 bases. The V gene's germline CDR1 is WNHNN and CDR2 SYGVQD (reference sequence). V trimming: 4 bases; J trimming: 3 bases; junction bases outside the gene matches: 6. This CDR3 is 15 amino acids long.

The gene calls are TRBV19 and TRBJ2-1, with D unresolved. The CDR3 is 14 residues long. V was clipped by 7 bases and J by 4 bases, with 14 bases between them. Germline CDR1 and CDR2: LNHDA and SQIVND (reference sequence). Written as DNA, the CDR3 is TGTGCCAGTACTAACGGCCAAAGGTACAATGAGCAGTTCTTC. It specifies CASTNGQRYNEQFF. Looking up the rest from reference TRBV19 and TRBJ2-1 gives the full variable domain: DGGITQSPKYLFRKEGQNVTLSCEQNLNHDAMYWYRQDPGQGLRLIYYSQIVNDFQKGDIAEGYSVSREKKESFPLTVTSAQKNPTAFYLCASTNGQRYNEQFFGPGTRLTVL.

This chain uses TRBV4-1 with TRBJ2-7; maybe TRBD1 (5 bases). Germline V gives CDR1 MGHRA, CDR2 YSYEKL. CDR3 length equals 16 residues. V was trimmed by 0 bases and J by 4 bases, leaving 16 bases between them. The CDR3 is CASSQEDTTYDYEQYF. CDR3 bases: TGCGCCAGCAGCCAAGAGGACACCACCTACGATTACGAGCAGTACTTC.

J is TRBJ2-5 and V is TRBV7-9; D possibly matches TRBD1 or TRBD2 (5 bases each). The germline gives CDR1 SEHNR, CDR2 FQNEAQ (reference sequence). The CDR3 is 17 amino acids. Trimming stripped 1 base from V and 2 bases from J, with 17 bases between. The CDR3 spells CASSLVGRGTFQETQYF. The DNA for the CDR3 is TGTGCCAGCAGCTTAGTGGGGCGAGGGACCTTTCAAGAGACCCAGTACTTC.

The chain employs TRBV7-9 and TRBJ1-1, with D possibly TRBD1 on 5 matching bases. The CDR3 spans 12 residues. V lost 3 bases, J lost 11 bases, and 13 bases lay in between. Germline CDR1 is SEHNR and CDR2 is FQNEAQ (reference sequence). CDR3 in amino acids: CASSFVTEGAFF. The CDR3 coding sequence is TGTGCCAGCAGCTTCGTGACCGAGGGGGCTTTCTTT.

This chain links TRBV2 with TRBJ2-1; 11 nucleotides match TRBD2. Germline V CDR1 and CDR2: SNHLY, FYNNEI. The V and J ends lost 5 bases and 9 bases, in that order; junction bases with no gene match: 6. This CDR3 region has 14 residues. Written as DNA, the CDR3 is TGTGCCAGCAGTAGGCTAACTAGCGGGGGTGAGCAGTTCTTC. It encodes CASSRLTSGGEQFF. The whole variable domain, filled in from reference TRBV2 and TRBJ2-1, reads EPEVTQTPSHQVTQMGQEVILRCVPISNHLYFYWYRQILGQKVEFLVSFYNNEISEKSEIFDDQFSVERPDGSNFTLKIRSTKLEDSAMYFCASSRLTSGGEQFFGPGTRLTVL.

In its sample, this clone was seen once. The J gene is TRBJ2-2, the V gene TRBV2; 7 bases fit TRBD1. Trimming cost V 6 bases and J 8 bases; bases outside gene matches: 12. The CDR3 consists of 15 residues. In germline, CDR1 is SNHLY, CDR2 FYNNEI. CDR3 residues: CASRGGTAKAGELFF. DNA for the CDR3: TGTGCCAGCAGAGGTGGGACAGCGAAGGCGGGGGAGCTGTTTTTT.

The rearrangement joins TRBV19 to TRBJ1-4; no reliable D call. Germline assignment: CDR1 LNHDA and CDR2 SQIVND (reference sequence). The CDR3 consists of 15 residues. V gave up 7 bases and J gave up 3 bases, with 15 bases separating them. CDR3 amino acids: CASNLLAGSNEKLFF. The CDR3 nucleotides are TGTGCCAGTAACCTGCTGGCTGGGTCTAATGAAAAACTGTTTTTT.

V and J are TRBV4-3 and TRBJ2-5; 7 positions agree with TRBD2. CDR1 is LGHNA and CDR2 is YSLEER in the germline V gene. The CDR3 spans 13 residues. The junction had 1 base not matched to a gene; V was cut back by 4 bases and J by 2 bases. The CDR3 DNA is TGCGCCAGCAGCCGGGACTATCAAGAGACCCAGTACTTC. This encodes CASSRDYQETQYF.

The chain couples TRBV27 to TRBJ2-7, with 10 bases aligning to TRBD1. V dropped 5 bases and J dropped 3; count of bases not matched to a gene: 4. CDR3 size: 14 residues. Germline V lookup: CDR1 MNHEY, CDR2 SMNVEV (reference sequence). CDR3 in amino acids: CASSPRTGGYEQYF. DNA for the CDR3: TGTGCCAGCAGTCCACGGACAGGGGGCTACGAGCAGTACTTC.

The table lists this clone with a few counts. The chain couples TRBV6-5 to TRBJ1-6; no firm D call. This CDR3 region has 14 residues. V was clipped by 2 bases and J by 7 bases, with 9 bases between them. Germline V gene sequence: CDR1 MNHEY, CDR2 SVGAGI. The DNA for the CDR3 is TGTGCCAGCAGTTACGGAGGGCCGAATTCACCCCTCCACTTT. Translation: CASSYGGPNSPLHF.

The CDR3 region is CSVEESGPGYGYTF. In DNA form, the CDR3 reads TGCAGCGTTGAAGAGAGCGGACCCGGCTATGGCTACACCTTC. This chain connects TRBV29-1 to TRBJ1-2; D gene uncertain. Between the trimmed V and J ends, which lost 0 bases and 4 bases, there was a span of 12 bases. CDR3 length: 14 amino acids. Germline CDR1 reads SQVTM; CDR2 reads ANQGSEA.